These 12 T cell receptor beta chains were sequenced from one sample in a study of T cell repertoires in cytomegalovirus infection. TCRdb reanalysed the reads using MiXCR and keeps one entry per CDR3 protein. There are some 280,000 distinct CDR3 sequences in the sample; approximately 14% occur only once, and 7% to 9.5% lies in the top ten. Specimen: PBMCs. The receptors derive from a human donor in good health (CMV status not recorded). Some clones in this sample may be carry-over from other donors' samples.

This clonotype was detected ten times or more. This chain connects TRBV6-5 to TRBJ1-6; TRBD1 is a possible D gene (6 bases). Germline-derived CDR1 and CDR2 are MNHEY and SVGAGI. This CDR3 comprises 14 residues. V was clipped by 4 bases and J by 9 bases, with 13 bases between them. The CDR3 is CASSLQGRSSPLHF. CDR3 coding DNA: TGTGCCAGCAGTTTACAGGGAAGGAGTTCACCCCTCCACTTT.

This clonotype was seen at least ten times. V and J are TRBV27 and TRBJ1-5; TRBD1 matches at 9 bases. The CDR3 consists of 15 residues. With V trimmed by 6 bases and J by 3 bases, 6 bases remained unmatched. CDR1 MNHEY and CDR2 SMNVEV come from the germline V gene (reference sequence). This CDR3 is CASRPGQGDNQPQHF. Here the CDR3 DNA reads TGTGCCAGCAGACCGGGACAGGGAGACAATCAGCCCCAGCATTTT.

This clonotype was seen a few times. V gene TRBV6-4 combines with J gene TRBJ2-2; D call uncertain. Germline loops: CDR1 MRHNA, CDR2 SNTAGT. Trimming shortened V by 3 bases and J by 0 bases, and 2 bases separated the two germline ends. The CDR3 is 13 residues long. The CDR3 reads CASSETNTGELFF. CDR3 bases: TGTGCCAGCAGTGAAACGAACACCGGGGAGCTGTTTTTT.

The chain recombines TRBV19 with TRBJ2-5; tentative D call: TRBD1 (5 bases). V was cut by 2 bases and J by 3 bases, with 7 bases left in between. From germline, CDR1 is LNHDA and CDR2 SQIVND (reference sequence). This CDR3 has 13 amino acids. DNA of the CDR3: TGTGCCAGTAGTATAAGGGGCGAAGAGACCCAGTACTTC. Its protein is CASSIRGEETQYF.

This clonotype has ten or more counts. V usage is TRBV20-1 and J usage is TRBJ1-1; D is ambiguous. Germline assignment: CDR1 DFQATT and CDR2 SNEGSKA (reference sequence). The CDR3 is made up of 14 amino acids. The germline V and J ends were trimmed by 0 bases and 3 bases, with 11 bases remaining between them. Here the CDR3 DNA reads TGCAGTGCTAGAGACCCACAATCAGACACTGAAGCTTTCTTT. It encodes CSARDPQSDTEAFF.

This clonotype has a handful of counts. The genes are TRBV12-3 or TRBV12-4 and TRBJ1-5; D ambiguous. CDR3 length: 14 residues. V lost 5 bases and J lost 3, with 11 bases in between. CDR3 DNA: TGTGCCAGCAGTCTACGTCTCCTCAATCAGCCCCAGCATTTT. Translated: CASSLRLLNQPQHF.

This clonotype was seen ten or more times. The CDR3 is CASRDRRYNEQFF. The CDR3 DNA reads as TGTGCCAGTCGGGACAGACGCTACAATGAGCAGTTCTTC. V usage is TRBV7-8 and J usage is TRBJ2-1; 7 bases match TRBD1. J was trimmed by 3 bases and V by 9 bases; bases with no gene match: 5. This CDR3 contains 13 residues. Germline V gene data show CDR1 as SGHVS and CDR2 as FQNEAQ.

This clonotype came up a few times. With a much larger clone just one base away, this may be a read error. CDR3: CASRPGTYEQYF. In nucleotides, the CDR3 is TGTGCCAGCAGACCGGGGACCTACGAGCAGTACTTC. The V and J genes are TRBV28 and TRBJ2-7; perhaps TRBD2 as D (5 bases). Per the germline V gene, CDR1 is MDHEN and CDR2 is SYDVKM. CDR3 length equals 12 residues. V was cut by 6 bases and J by 2 bases, with 8 bases left in between.

The rearrangement uses TRBV3-1 and TRBJ2-1; 7 bases line up with TRBD2. CDR1 is LGHDT and CDR2 is YNNKEL in the germline V gene (reference sequence). Trimming at V came to 4 bases and at J to 8 bases, leaving 5 bases not matched to a gene. This CDR3 spans 13 amino acids. For the CDR3, the DNA is TGTGCCAGCAGCCCCTTTCTAGCGGATGAGCAGTTCTTC. This gives the protein CASSPFLADEQFF.

The sample holds many counts of this clonotype. The chain joins TRBV15 to TRBJ2-1; the match to TRBD2 covers 9 bases. The CDR3 is 16 amino acids. Germline values: CDR1 LNHNV, CDR2 YYDKDF (reference sequence). V dropped 3 bases and J dropped 1; count of bases not matched to a gene: 4. CDR3 DNA: TGTGCCACCAGCAGCTCGAGCGGGGGGTCCTACAATGAGCAGTTCTTC. Its translation: CATSSSSGGSYNEQFF.

This clonotype was counted ten times or more. The rearrangement links TRBV6-2 or TRBV6-3 to TRBJ2-7; D possibly corresponds to TRBD2 (5 bases). CDR3 length: 13 amino acids. CDR1 MNHEY and CDR2 SVGEGT come from the germline V gene. V was cut by 8 bases and J by 7 bases, with 18 bases left in between. The DNA of the CDR3 is TGTGCCAGCCACATGGACTCCATCGGGGAGCAGTACTTC. It translates to CASHMDSIGEQYF.

The chain couples TRBV9 to TRBJ1-6; the D is unclear. The CDR3 loop spans 12 amino acids. V shed 3 bases and J shed 13 bases, with 11 bases lying between them. Germline CDR1 and CDR2: SGDLS and YYNGEE. The CDR3 sequence: CASSEGNKPLHF. The DNA of the CDR3 is TGTGCCAGCAGCGAAGGGAATAAGCCCCTCCACTTT.